Presented here are 27 T cell receptor beta chains from one specimen sequenced in a study of CDR3 diversity in severe acne. TCRdb passed the PCR reads through MiXCR, listing each CDR3 protein once. The repertoire holds some 90,000 distinct CDR3 sequences, with 45% to 55% as singletons. Sequencing was performed on blood. The receptor source for this set is a male donor in good health, serving as a control.

This clonotype has a count of ten or more. V is TRBV5-1 and J is TRBJ2-7; weak D call: TRBD2 (6 bases). CDR3 length: 15 residues. Germline V gives CDR1 SGHRS, CDR2 YFSETQ. V was cut by 4 bases and J by 2 bases, with 16 bases left in between. The CDR3 spells CASSVWVGSTYEQYF. The CDR3 DNA reads as TGCGCCAGCAGCGTGTGGGTCGGGAGTACCTACGAGCAGTACTTC.

The rearrangement uses TRBV7-9 and TRBJ2-4; D is perhaps TRBD1 (5 bases). CDR1 and CDR2 from the germline V gene are SEHNR and FQNEAQ (reference sequence). V was shortened by 1 base and J by 6 bases, with 13 bases between the two germline ends. The CDR3 is 15 amino acids. DNA for the CDR3: TGTGCCAGCAGCTTAGTACCAGGGCGTGGAAACATTCAGTACTTC. Translated, it gives CASSLVPGRGNIQYF.

This clonotype was observed a handful of times. The gene calls are TRBV18 and TRBJ2-1; 10 bases are shared with TRBD1. Germline values: CDR1 KGHSH, CDR2 LQKENI. The CDR3 spans 15 residues. V lost 6 bases to trimming and J lost 4 bases; unmatched junction nucleotides: 6. CDR3 amino acids: CASSGQGGTYNEQFF. In DNA form, the CDR3 reads TGTGCCAGCTCCGGACAGGGGGGGACGTACAATGAGCAGTTCTTC.

The chain couples TRBV7-9 to TRBJ2-2; D possibly uses TRBD1 or TRBD2 (5 bases each). Germline V lookup: CDR1 SEHNR, CDR2 FQNEAQ (reference sequence). The CDR3 extends over 16 amino acids. Trimming cost V 5 bases and J 10 bases, with 23 bases left between them. The CDR3 loop is CASSLPRGRSAVELFF. Written as DNA, the CDR3 is TGTGCCAGCAGCCTCCCGAGGGGAAGGAGCGCTGTGGAGCTGTTTTTT.

This rearrangement joins TRBV9 to TRBJ1-3; D is unclear. In germline, CDR1 is SGDLS, CDR2 YYNGEE. This CDR3 contains 17 residues. V gave up 0 bases and J gave up 0 bases, with 13 bases separating them. This CDR3 is CASSVGGRLCSGNTIYF. As DNA, the CDR3 is TGTGCCAGCAGCGTAGGTGGGAGGCTGTGCTCTGGAAACACCATATATTTT.

As regards this clonotype: The CDR3 does not close with the conserved phenylalanine or tryptophan, likely indicating a read error. This chain joins TRBV19 and TRBJ2-1; possibly TRBD2 for D (5 bases). V lost 4 bases, J lost 4 bases, and 17 bases lay in between. The CDR3 extends over 16 amino acids. Germline CDR1 is LNHDA and CDR2 is SQIVND (reference sequence). CDR3 DNA: TGTGCCAGTAGTAGCCCCGGGCCTAGCTCTTACAATGAGCAGTTCCTC. Protein sequence: CASSSPGPSSYNEQFL.

This clonotype was counted a few times. The chain carries TRBV20-1 and TRBJ2-1; D is possibly TRBD2 (5 bases). The ends were cut back, 1 base at V and 10 bases at J, with 14 bases in the middle. The germline CDR1 and CDR2 sequences are DFQATT and SNEGSKA (reference sequence). The CDR3 loop spans 13 amino acids. The CDR3 bases are TGCAGTGCTAGAGCGGCCGAGGGCAGCGAGCAGTTCTTC. Translation gives CSARAAEGSEQFF.

V usage is TRBV4-2 and J usage is TRBJ1-5; possible D gene TRBD1, 6 bases. V gave up 2 bases and J gave up 11 bases, with 16 bases separating them. Germline V gives CDR1 LGHNA, CDR2 YNFKEQ. The CDR3 runs to 14 residues. The CDR3 sequence: CASSQQGMGETQHF. CDR3 sequence (DNA): TGTGCCAGCAGCCAACAGGGGATGGGGGAGACCCAGCATTTT.

This chain joins TRBV19 and TRBJ1-2, with D maybe TRBD1 (6 bases). With 4 bases removed from V and 8 bases from J, the gap between germline ends came to 14 bases. From germline, CDR1 is LNHDA and CDR2 SQIVND (reference sequence). This CDR3 has 13 residues. This CDR3 reads CASSTGGPGGYTF. CDR3 nucleotides: TGTGCCAGTAGTACTGGGGGCCCGGGAGGCTACACCTTC.

This clonotype was detected once. A much larger clone differs by one base, so this may be a read error. This chain connects TRBV29-1 to TRBJ1-3; D is possibly TRBD1 (5 bases). The CDR3 has 15 residues. The germline gives CDR1 SQVTM, CDR2 ANQGSEA. The CDR3 DNA reads TGCAGCGTTGAAGATCGGGGCAGGGACGGAAGCACCATATATTTT. Its protein is CSVEDRGRDGSTIYF.

This sequence joins TRBV12-3 or TRBV12-4 and TRBJ1-6; TRBD1 might be the D (5 bases). The V and J ends lost 6 bases and 0 bases respectively, with 18 bases between them. The CDR3 is 18 residues long. CDR3 DNA sequence: TGTGCCAGCAGGCTCCAGGGAGGGGAGAGCTCCTATAATTCACCCCTCCACTTT. This sequence encodes CASRLQGGESSYNSPLHF.

This clonotype was picked up one time. This rearrangement joins TRBV20-1 to TRBJ2-5; the D is unclear. Germline loops: CDR1 DFQATT, CDR2 SNEGSKA (reference sequence). The CDR3 runs to 13 residues. With 0 bases removed from V and 4 bases from J, the gap between germline ends came to 9 bases. CDR3 sequence: CSARDGPLETQYF. The CDR3 region has the DNA TGCAGTGCTAGAGATGGGCCGTTAGAGACCCAGTACTTC.

The CDR3 DNA follows: TGTGCCTGGGGAAGGACACGAATATCCGGGCCTCGGAACACCGGGGAGCTGTTTTTT. It specifies CAWGRTRISGPRNTGELFF. V usage is TRBV30 and J usage is TRBJ2-2; maybe TRBD1 (5 bases). Trimming took off 5 bases at V and 1 base at J, with 26 bases between the two ends. Germline V lookup: CDR1 GTSNPN, CDR2 SVGIG (reference sequence). This CDR3 is 19 amino acids long.

The chain uses TRBV24-1 and TRBJ2-7; D possibly uses TRBD1 or TRBD2 (5 bases each). V was cut by 9 bases and J by 0 bases, with 8 bases left in between. The CDR3 loop spans 12 amino acids. In germline, CDR1 is KGHDR, CDR2 SFDVKD. The CDR3 loop is CATGGSSYEQYF. In DNA form, the CDR3 reads TGTGCCACCGGGGGATCCTCCTACGAGCAGTACTTC.

In DNA, the CDR3 is TGTGCCAGCAGTGAATCCCCCTACAATGAGCAGTTCTTC. Protein sequence: CASSESPYNEQFF. This chain connects TRBV25-1 to TRBJ2-1; D remains unclear. Trimming shortened V by 1 base and J by 2 bases, and 3 bases separated the two germline ends. CDR1 MGHDK and CDR2 SYGVNS come from the germline V gene. This CDR3 is 13 amino acids long.

As regards this clonotype: A read error may account for a junction end that differs from germline. The genes are TRBV2 and TRBJ2-5, with TRBD1 matching over 8 bases. The length of the CDR3 is 15 residues. Looked up from germline, CDR1 is SNHLY and CDR2 is FYNNEI. The CDR3 bases are TGCGCCAGCAGCGACGGGACAGGCGTGGGAGAGACCCAGTACTTC. Translation: CASSDGTGVGETQYF.

This clonotype was seen only a few times. V and J are TRBV20-1 and TRBJ1-4, with a weak D call TRBD1 (6 bases). Germline CDR1 reads DFQATT; CDR2 reads SNEGSKA (reference sequence). Between the trimmed V and J ends, which lost 6 bases and 7 bases, there was a span of 15 bases. The CDR3 runs 13 residues. The CDR3 is CSALDRRAEKLFF. In nucleotides, the CDR3 is TGCAGTGCCCTAGACAGGAGGGCTGAAAAACTGTTTTTT.

A few counts support this clonotype. This rearrangement joins TRBV24-1 to TRBJ1-2; D unclear. This CDR3 spans 13 amino acids. The germline gives CDR1 KGHDR, CDR2 SFDVKD. V was pared by 4 bases and J by 7 bases, with 12 bases between. CDR3 bases: TGTGCCACCAGTGACCAGATTACGCGTGGCTACACCTTC. Amino acid sequence: CATSDQITRGYTF.

As concerns this clonotype: A clone one base away is much larger, so this may be a read error. The chain carries TRBV12-3 or TRBV12-4 and TRBJ1-2; D is undetermined. The CDR3 has 12 amino acids. CDR3 residues: CTSSRKGYGYTF. The CDR3 nucleotides are TGTACCAGCAGCCGGAAGGGCTATGGCTACACCTTC.

The V call is TRBV19, the J call TRBJ1-2; D not resolved. The V end was cut by 5 bases, the J end by 4 bases, with 17 bases between. The CDR3 is 15 residues long. Germline CDR1 and CDR2: LNHDA and SQIVND (reference sequence). This CDR3 is CASSVRLHPLYGYTF. The CDR3 nucleotides read TGTGCCAGTAGTGTCCGCCTTCATCCCCTCTATGGCTACACCTTC.

This clonotype showed up just a few times. The chain joins TRBV5-5 to TRBJ2-5; TRBD2 matches at 12 bases. Per germline, CDR1 SGHKS and CDR2 YYEKEE (reference sequence). The CDR3 sequence is 16 residues long. V dropped 2 bases and J dropped 5; count of bases not matched to a gene: 7. The CDR3 sequence: CASSLVWTSGTETQYF. The CDR3 DNA is TGTGCCAGCAGCTTAGTTTGGACTAGCGGGACCGAGACCCAGTACTTC.

The chain combines TRBV11-2 with TRBJ1-5, with 12 positions matching TRBD1. The ends lost 4 bases at V and 4 bases at J; junction bases unmatched: 11. The CDR3 runs to 18 residues. The germline V gene encodes CDR1 SGHAT and CDR2 FQNNGV. For the CDR3, the DNA is TGTGCCAGCAGCTCAGGTCGGGACAGGGGGCAGGGGAATCAGCCCCAGCATTTT. This translates into CASSSGRDRGQGNQPQHF. Based on the CDR3 plus reference TRBV11-2 and TRBJ1-5, the full variable domain is EAGVAQSPRYKIIEKRQSVAFWCNPISGHATLYWYQQILGQGPKLLIQFQNNGVVDDSQLPKDRFSAERLKGVDSTLKIQPAKLEDSAVYLCASSSGRDRGQGNQPQHFGDGTRLSIL.

A note on this clonotype: At one boundary the junction diverges from the germline segment, which might be a read error. The CDR3 sequence: CASSGSGGSHERYF. Written as DNA, the CDR3 is TGTGCCAGCAGTGGGTCGGGCGGGAGTCACGAGCGGTACTTC. This rearrangement joins TRBV2 to TRBJ2-7, with 7 bases aligning to TRBD2. Germline lookup yields CDR1 SNHLY and CDR2 FYNNEI. The CDR3 contains 14 residues.

The V call is TRBV7-2, the J call TRBJ2-7; D might be TRBD1 (6 bases). The CDR3 is made up of 14 amino acids. Germline CDR1 SGHTA, CDR2 FQGNSA. Trimming took off 5 bases at V and 2 bases at J, with 13 bases between the two ends. The CDR3 DNA sequence: TGTGCCAGCAGCCAACGGACAGCCACCTACGAGCAGTACTTC. It translates to CASSQRTATYEQYF.

This clonotype was seen only a few times. The chain recombines TRBV7-9 with TRBJ1-5; a weak D match, TRBD1 (5 bases). V lost 5 bases and J 1 base, leaving 9 bases between the germline ends. The CDR3 covers 14 residues. Germline assignment: CDR1 SEHNR and CDR2 FQNEAQ (reference sequence). In nucleotides, the CDR3 is TGTGCCAGCAGCCAAGACAGCAGCAATCAGCCCCAGCATTTT. Amino acids: CASSQDSSNQPQHF.

This chain uses TRBV10-3 with TRBJ1-1; D unclear. The V end lost 0 bases, the J end lost 0 bases, and 5 bases lay between the germline ends. The CDR3 extends over 14 amino acids. CDR1 and CDR2 (germline): ENHRY, SYGVKD. The CDR3 loop is CAISESGVNTEAFF. As DNA, the CDR3 is TGTGCCATCAGTGAGTCCGGGGTGAACACTGAAGCTTTCTTT.

Comments on this clonotype: This likely comes from a read error, as the CDR3 has no conserved phenylalanine or tryptophan at its end. The V and J genes are TRBV9 and TRBJ1-1, with D uncertain. This CDR3 is built from 13 residues. CDR1 and CDR2 (germline): SGDLS, YYNGEE. CDR3 DNA sequence: TGCGCCAGCAGTATAGGGCCGAACACTGAAGCTTTCCTT. Its protein is CASSIGPNTEAFL.